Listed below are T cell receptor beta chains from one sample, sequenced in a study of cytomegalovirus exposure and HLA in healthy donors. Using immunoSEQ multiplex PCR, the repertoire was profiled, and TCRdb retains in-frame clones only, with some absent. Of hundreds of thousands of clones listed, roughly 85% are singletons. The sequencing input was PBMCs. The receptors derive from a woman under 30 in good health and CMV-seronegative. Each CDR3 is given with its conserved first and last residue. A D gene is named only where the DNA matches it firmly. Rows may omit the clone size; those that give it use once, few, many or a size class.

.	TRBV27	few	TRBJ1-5	CASSPGGSGQPQHF	TGTGCCAGCAGCCCGGGGGGATCTGGCCAGCCCCAGCATTTT
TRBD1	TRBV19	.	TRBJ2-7	CASTPSDRGFTYEQYF	TGTGCCAGTACCCCGTCCGACAGGGGGTTCACCTACGAGCAGTACTTC
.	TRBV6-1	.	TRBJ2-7	CASSEYRVGNEQYF	TGTGCCAGCAGTGAGTATAGGGTCGGGAACGAGCAGTACTTC
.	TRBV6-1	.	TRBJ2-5	CASSEDTVQETQYF	TGTGCCAGCAGTGAAGACACCGTGCAAGAGACCCAGTACTTC
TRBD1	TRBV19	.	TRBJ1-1	CASSTTGSGYTEAFF	TGTGCCAGTAGTACGACAGGGAGTGGATACACTGAAGCTTTCTTT
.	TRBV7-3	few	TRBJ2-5	CASSLTGSRAETQYF	TGTGCCAGCAGCTTAACCGGGAGCAGGGCAGAGACCCAGTACTTC
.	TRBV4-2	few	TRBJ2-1	CASSQVGVGNEQFF	TGTGCCAGCAGCCAAGTAGGGGTAGGGAATGAGCAGTTCTTC
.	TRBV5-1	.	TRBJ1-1	CASSPTGLFDTEAFF	TGCGCCAGCAGCCCGACGGGGTTGTTCGACACTGAAGCTTTCTTT
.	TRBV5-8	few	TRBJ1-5	CASSQTDTEPQHF	TGTGCCAGCAGCCAGACAGATACCGAGCCCCAGCATTTT
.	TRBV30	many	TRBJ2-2	CAWRALRLTTGELFF	TGTGCCTGGAGAGCCCTCAGACTAACAACTGGGGAGCTGTTTTTT
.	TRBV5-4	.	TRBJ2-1	CASSYPREQQFF	TGTGCCAGCAGCTACCCGCGCGAACAGCAGTTCTTC
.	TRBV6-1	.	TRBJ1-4	CASSELGGSTNEKLFF	TGTGCCAGCAGTGAACTGGGAGGTTCAACTAATGAAAAACTGTTTTTT
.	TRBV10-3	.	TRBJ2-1	CAIGTGTGYNEQFF	TGTGCCATAGGAACCGGGACTGGATACAATGAGCAGTTCTTC
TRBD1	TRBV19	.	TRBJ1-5	CASSGRTGSNQPQHF	TGTGCCAGTAGTGGCAGGACAGGGTCAAATCAGCCCCAGCATTTT
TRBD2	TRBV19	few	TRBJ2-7	CASSLGGGGAYEQYF	TGTGCCAGTAGTCTTGGTGGCGGGGGGGCCTACGAGCAGTACTTC
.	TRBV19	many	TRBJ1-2	CASSLREGYTF	TGTGCCAGTAGTTTGAGGGAAGGCTACACCTTC
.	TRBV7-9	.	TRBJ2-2	CASRARTMNTGELFF	TGTGCCAGCAGGGCGCGGACAATGAACACCGGGGAGCTGTTTTTT
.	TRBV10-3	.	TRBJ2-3	CAISELKGEGTDTQYF	TGTGCCATCAGTGAGTTGAAAGGGGAGGGCACAGATACGCAGTATTTT
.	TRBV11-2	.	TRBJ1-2	CASSLGRRGDGYTF	TGTGCCAGCAGCTTAGGGCGCAGGGGCGATGGCTACACCTTC
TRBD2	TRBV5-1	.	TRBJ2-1	CASSLGTSGGAGAEQFF	TGCGCCAGCAGCTTGGGTACAAGCGGGGGGGCCGGAGCGGAGCAGTTCTTC
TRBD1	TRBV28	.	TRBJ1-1	CASILTGATEAFF	TGTGCCAGCATCCTGACAGGGGCCACTGAAGCTTTCTTT
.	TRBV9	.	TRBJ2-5	CASSVAAGVQETQYF	TGTGCCAGCAGCGTAGCGGCAGGGGTCCAAGAGACCCAGTACTTC
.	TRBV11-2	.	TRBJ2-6	CASSLVPSGANVLTF	TGTGCCAGCAGCTTAGTTCCGTCTGGGGCCAACGTCCTGACTTTC
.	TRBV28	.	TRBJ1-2	CASSFPARTELYNYGYTF	TGTGCCAGCAGTTTTCCCGCCCGGACAGAACTTTATAACTATGGCTACACCTTC
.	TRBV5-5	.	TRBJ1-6	CASSFGPGGSPLHF	TGTGCCAGCAGCTTTGGCCCGGGGGGTTCACCCCTCCACTTT
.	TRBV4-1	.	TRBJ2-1	CASSQFTGSNEQFF	TGCGCCAGCAGCCAGTTCACGGGATCCAATGAGCAGTTCTTC
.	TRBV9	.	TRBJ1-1	CASSVDEVPNTEAFF	TGTGCCAGCAGCGTAGACGAGGTACCGAACACTGAAGCTTTCTTT
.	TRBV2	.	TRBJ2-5	CASSGTSLRAETQYF	TGTGCCAGCAGTGGGACTTCACTGAGGGCGGAGACCCAGTACTTC
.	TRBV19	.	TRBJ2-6	CASSTYNRAGANVLTF	TGTGCCAGTAGTACTTATAACAGGGCGGGGGCCAACGTCCTGACTTTC
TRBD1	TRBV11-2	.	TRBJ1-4	CASSPGRGTINEKLFF	TGTGCCAGCAGCCCTGGCAGGGGGACAATTAATGAAAAACTGTTTTTT
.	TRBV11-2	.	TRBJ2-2	CASSLVKGPNTGELFF	TGTGCCAGCAGCTTAGTTAAGGGGCCGAACACCGGGGAGCTGTTTTTT
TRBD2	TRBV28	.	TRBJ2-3	CASRGLAEITDTQYF	TGTGCCAGCCGGGGACTAGCGGAAATAACAGATACGCAGTATTTT
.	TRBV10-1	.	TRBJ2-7	CASSEVENYEQYF	TGCGCCAGCAGTGAGGTGGAGAACTACGAGCAGTACTTC
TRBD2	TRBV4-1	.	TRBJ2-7	CASSQVRLAGYEQYF	TGCGCCAGCAGCCAAGTTCGACTAGCGGGCTACGAGCAGTACTTC
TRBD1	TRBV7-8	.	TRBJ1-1	CASSLAGQVGAFF	TGTGCCAGCAGCTTAGCGGGACAGGTAGGGGCTTTCTTT
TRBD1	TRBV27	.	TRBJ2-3	CASRETGWDTQYF	TGTGCCAGCAGGGAGACAGGGTGGGATACGCAGTATTTT
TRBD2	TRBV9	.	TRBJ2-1	CASSDRDYLYNEQFF	TGTGCCAGCAGCGACCGGGACTACCTTTACAATGAGCAGTTCTTC
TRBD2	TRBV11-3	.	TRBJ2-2	CASSPTSGRLTGELFF	TGTGCCAGCAGCCCCACTAGCGGGAGGTTAACCGGGGAGCTGTTTTTT
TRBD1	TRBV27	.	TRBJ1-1	CASSLGQGRTEAFF	TGTGCCAGCAGTTTGGGACAGGGGCGTACTGAAGCTTTCTTT
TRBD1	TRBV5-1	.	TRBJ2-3	CASSLGDRGADTQYF	TGCGCCAGCAGCTTGGGGGACAGGGGTGCAGATACGCAGTATTTT
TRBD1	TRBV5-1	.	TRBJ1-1	CASSLGDSFTEAFF	TGCGCCAGCAGCTTAGGGGACAGTTTCACTGAAGCTTTCTTT
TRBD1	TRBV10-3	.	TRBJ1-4	CAISRGQEGEKLFF	TGTGCCATCAGCCGAGGACAGGAGGGTGAAAAACTGTTTTTT
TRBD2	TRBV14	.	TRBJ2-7	CASSQFGTTFSYEQYF	TGTGCCAGCAGCCAGTTCGGGACTACCTTCTCCTACGAGCAGTACTTC
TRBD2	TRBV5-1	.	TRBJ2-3	CASSLVLAGGLDTQYF	TGCGCCAGCAGCTTGGTGCTAGCGGGGGGGCTGGATACGCAGTATTTT
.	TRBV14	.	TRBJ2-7	CASSQDQFGEQYF	TGTGCCAGCAGCCAAGATCAGTTTGGCGAGCAGTACTTC
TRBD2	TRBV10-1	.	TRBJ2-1	CASSESRSGRSPYNEQFF	TGCGCCAGCAGTGAGTCGAGAAGCGGGAGGTCTCCGTACAATGAGCAGTTCTTC
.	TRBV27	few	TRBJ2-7	CASSLAGYEQYF	TGTGCCAGCAGTTTAGCGGGGTACGAGCAGTACTTC
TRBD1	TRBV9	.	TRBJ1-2	CASSVETGPYGYTF	TGTGCCAGCAGCGTAGAGACAGGGCCCTATGGCTACACCTTC
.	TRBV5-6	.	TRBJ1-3	CARRVGNTIYF	TGTGCGCGGAGAGTTGGAAACACCATATATTTT
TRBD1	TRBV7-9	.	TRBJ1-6	CASSYLRQGDSPLHF	TGTGCCAGCAGTTACCTTCGACAGGGGGATTCACCCCTCCACTTT
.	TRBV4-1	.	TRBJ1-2	CASSQAGTPYGYTF	TGCGCCAGCAGCCAAGCCGGGACACCTTATGGCTACACCTTC
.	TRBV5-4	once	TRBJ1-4	CASSLASNEKLFF	TGTGCCAGCAGCTTGGCCAGTAATGAAAAACTGTTTTTT
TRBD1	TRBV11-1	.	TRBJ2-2	CASRPTGTGATGELFF	TGTGCCAGCAGACCGACCGGGACAGGGGCCACCGGGGAGCTGTTTTTT
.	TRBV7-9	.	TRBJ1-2	CASSQYREGYGYTF	TGTGCCAGCAGCCAGTACAGGGAAGGCTATGGCTACACCTTC
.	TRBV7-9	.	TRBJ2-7	CASSSHRYEQYF	TGTGCCAGCAGCTCTCACAGGTACGAGCAGTACTTC
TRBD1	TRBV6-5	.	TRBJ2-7	CASSDIQGYEQYF	TGTGCCAGCAGTGACATACAGGGGTACGAGCAGTACTTC
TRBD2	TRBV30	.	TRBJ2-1	CACDPGGGGNEQFF	TGTGCCTGCGACCCCGGGGGGGGCGGCAATGAGCAGTTCTTC
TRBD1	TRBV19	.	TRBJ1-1	CASNTIRGLVNTEAFF	TGTGCCAGTAACACAATCAGGGGGCTGGTGAACACTGAAGCTTTCTTT
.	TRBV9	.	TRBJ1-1	CASSPVEGPRRPEAFF	TGTGCCAGCAGCCCAGTAGAGGGTCCCAGGCGGCCTGAAGCTTTCTTT